The 17 T cell receptor beta chains reported below all come from one sample, sequenced in a study of T cell repertoires in cytomegalovirus infection (dated by TCRdb to about 2019). The sequencing machine was an Illumina HiSeq 1500. Using fastp trimming at Q25 and MiXCR clonotype assembly, TCRdb reanalyzed the public sequencing data and kept in-frame beta chains. Every distinct CDR3 protein forms one entry, paired with its most common genes and DNA. Present in this sample are about 130,000 distinct CDR3 sequences, roughly 9% of which were seen just once. The biggest ten clones account for roughly 9.1% of the sample. The specimen was PBMCs. The receptors originated from a human donor in good health (CMV status not recorded). Some clones in this sample may be carry-over from other donors' samples.

This clonotype came up many times. The chain uses TRBV19 and TRBJ1-5; D gene uncertain. The CDR3 contains 12 residues. Trimming took 7 bases from V and 7 from J, leaving 11 bases between them. From germline, CDR1 is LNHDA and CDR2 SQIVND (reference sequence). The CDR3 nucleotides are TGTGCCAGTAACTGGGAGTTCCAGCCCCAGCATTTT. Translated, it gives CASNWEFQPQHF. Full variable domain (rest looked up from reference TRBV19 and TRBJ1-5): DGGITQSPKYLFRKEGQNVTLSCEQNLNHDAMYWYRQDPGQGLRLIYYSQIVNDFQKGDIAEGYSVSREKKESFPLTVTSAQKNPTAFYLCASNWEFQPQHFGDGTRLSIL.

There are many counts of this clonotype. The genes are TRBV11-2 and TRBJ2-5, with D unresolved. CDR3 size: 12 residues. Germline V gives CDR1 SGHAT, CDR2 FQNNGV. The V gene lost 3 bases and the J gene lost 5 bases, with 7 bases spanning the gap. The CDR3 sequence: CASSFPTETQYF. The CDR3 nucleotides are TGTGCCAGCAGCTTCCCGACGGAGACCCAGTACTTC.

This clonotype was found many times. The chain employs TRBV12-3 or TRBV12-4 and TRBJ1-2; unclear D gene. This CDR3 has 17 amino acids. Trimming cost V 3 bases and J 3 bases, with 20 bases left between them. CDR3 protein: CASSFLFFPRADYGYTF. CDR3 DNA: TGTGCCAGCAGTTTTCTTTTTTTCCCACGGGCGGACTATGGCTACACCTTC.

This clonotype showed up just a few times. This sequence joins TRBV12-3 or TRBV12-4 and TRBJ2-5; 9 nucleotides match TRBD1. Unmatched junction bases numbered 5, after V lost 4 bases and J lost 2 bases. This CDR3 has 15 residues. DNA for the CDR3: TGTGCCAGCAGTTCGAGACAGGGGGAGCAAGAGACCCAGTACTTC. Translated: CASSSRQGEQETQYF.

This clonotype was picked up many times. J is TRBJ1-2 and V is TRBV2; 7 positions match TRBD1. CDR1 and CDR2 from the germline V gene are SNHLY and FYNNEI. The J segment lost 2 bases and the V segment lost 6 bases, leaving 6 bases of the junction unmatched. This CDR3 has 14 residues. CDR3 sequence: CASRKTTGNYGYTF. The CDR3 DNA reads as TGTGCCAGCAGAAAGACGACAGGGAACTATGGCTACACCTTC. The complete variable domain, with remaining parts taken from reference TRBV2 and TRBJ1-2, reads EPEVTQTPSHQVTQMGQEVILRCVPISNHLYFYWYRQILGQKVEFLVSFYNNEISEKSEIFDDQFSVERPDGSNFTLKIRSTKLEDSAMYFCASRKTTGNYGYTFGSGTRLTVV.

This clonotype was seen repeatedly, ten times or more. The chain employs TRBV7-9 and TRBJ1-2, with D perhaps matching TRBD1 (6 bases). V shed 4 bases and J shed 1 base, with 22 bases lying between them. Germline CDR1 reads SEHNR; CDR2 reads FQNEAQ (reference sequence). The CDR3 consists of 18 residues. The CDR3 nucleotides read TGTGCCAGCAGCTCAACTGGAGGGGGGGGAGGGGGTAACTATGGCTACACCTTC. Translating it yields CASSSTGGGGGGNYGYTF.

This clonotype occurred many times. CDR3 bases: TGCGCCAGCAGTCTAGCGGGGGGTTGGGATGAGCAGTTCTTC. Amino acids: CASSLAGGWDEQFF. The V call is TRBV4-1, the J call TRBJ2-1; 11 bases are a match to TRBD2. Germline CDR1 reads MGHRA; CDR2 reads YSYEKL. CDR3 length: 14 amino acids. V shed 6 bases and J 8 bases; nucleotides not matched to a gene: 6.

With respect to this clonotype: Given a far larger clone just one base away, this is likely a sequencing read error. The chain combines TRBV2 with TRBJ2-7; D gene uncertain. The CDR3 extends over 11 amino acids. Germline V gene data show CDR1 as SNHLY and CDR2 as FYNNEI. The ends were cut back, 7 bases at V and 2 bases at J, with 6 bases in the middle. For the CDR3, the DNA is TGTGCCAGCAACCCCGCCTACGAGCAGTACTTC. Its protein product is CASNPAYEQYF.

The chain uses TRBV2 and TRBJ1-2; 8 bases map to TRBD1. The V and J ends lost 7 bases and 0 bases, in that order; junction bases with no gene match: 10. This CDR3 region has 16 residues. The germline V gene has CDR1 SNHLY and CDR2 FYNNEI. The CDR3 loop is CASTTGTGRANYGYTF. The CDR3 nucleotides are TGTGCCAGCACTACCGGGACAGGCAGAGCTAACTATGGCTACACCTTC.

This clonotype has just a few counts. The chain joins TRBV3-1 to TRBJ1-5; D ambiguous. CDR1 LGHDT and CDR2 YNNKEL come from the germline V gene (reference sequence). This CDR3 region has 14 residues. Trimming stripped 1 base from V and 5 bases from J, with 9 bases between. The CDR3 protein is CASSQGAGYQPQHF. CDR3 sequence (DNA): TGTGCCAGCAGCCAAGGGGCGGGGTATCAGCCCCAGCATTTT. Drawing the rest from reference TRBV3-1 and TRBJ1-5, the complete variable domain is DTAVSQTPKYLVTQMGNDKSIKCEQNLGHDTMYWYKQDSKKFLKIMFSYNNKELIINETVPNRFSPKSPDKAHLNLHINSLELGDSAVYFCASSQGAGYQPQHFGDGTRLSIL.

This clonotype has ten or more counts. This chain connects TRBV7-2 to TRBJ1-4, with D hard to call. This CDR3 spans 15 amino acids. CDR1 SGHTA and CDR2 FQGNSA come from the germline V gene. V lost 1 base and J lost 7, with 13 bases in between. The CDR3 DNA follows: TGTGCCAGCAGCTTAGTCCCGACGGGTGGTGAAAAACTGTTTTTT. Protein product: CASSLVPTGGEKLFF. The whole variable domain, remainder taken from reference TRBV7-2 and TRBJ1-4, is GAGVSQSPSNKVTEKGKDVELRCDPISGHTALYWYRQSLGQGLEFLIYFQGNSAPDKSGLPSDRFSAERTGGSVSTLTIQRTQQEDSAVYLCASSLVPTGGEKLFFGSGTQLSVL.

This clonotype has a count of ten or more. The chain combines TRBV4-1 with TRBJ1-6; D unclear. V lost 0 bases, J lost 6 bases, and 3 bases lay in between. CDR3 size: 13 residues. Germline V gene data show CDR1 as MGHRA and CDR2 as YSYEKL. DNA for the CDR3: TGCGCCAGCAGCCAAGACTTTAATTCACCCCTCCACTTT. This encodes CASSQDFNSPLHF.

This clonotype was recorded many times. The genes are TRBV11-2 and TRBJ1-1, with TRBD1 matching over 8 bases. Germline trimming cut 4 bases from V and 3 bases from J; bases unmatched to any gene: 13. The CDR3 consists of 17 residues. Looked up from germline, CDR1 is SGHAT and CDR2 is FQNNGV. The CDR3 nucleotides are TGTGCCAGCAGCTCGGGCCGGACAGGGATTCCTCACACTGAAGCTTTCTTT. Amino acid sequence: CASSSGRTGIPHTEAFF.

The V and J genes are TRBV20-1 and TRBJ2-3; 15 bases align to TRBD2. The CDR3 has 15 residues. Unmatched junction bases numbered 2, after V lost 5 bases and J lost 2 bases. Germline V gene lookup returns CDR1 DFQATT and CDR2 SNEGSKA (reference sequence). The CDR3 bases are TGCAGTGCTGGGACTAGCGGGGGGACCACAGATACGCAGTATTTT. Its translation is CSAGTSGGTTDTQYF.

The sample holds many counts of this clonotype. The chain joins TRBV28 to TRBJ2-2; D may be TRBD1 (5 bases). Germline V gives CDR1 MDHEN, CDR2 SYDVKM. The CDR3 is 15 amino acids. Trimming stripped 2 bases from V and 8 bases from J, with 15 bases between. The CDR3 bases are TGTGCCAGCAGTTTACACCAGGGTGCCATGGGGGAGCTGTTTTTT. Translating gives CASSLHQGAMGELFF.

This clonotype was counted at least ten times. The chain couples TRBV7-6 to TRBJ2-7; tentatively, D is TRBD1 (5 bases). This CDR3 spans 12 amino acids. V lost 5 bases and J 6 bases, leaving 11 bases between the germline ends. Germline CDR1 reads SGHVS; CDR2 reads FNYEAQ. This CDR3 is CASSLGAREQYF. CDR3 bases: TGTGCCAGCAGCCTAGGGGCACGCGAGCAGTACTTC.

This clonotype was recorded at least ten times. V gene TRBV7-6 combines with J gene TRBJ2-2; 8 bases match TRBD2. The CDR3 covers 15 residues. With V trimmed by 1 base and J by 6 bases, 4 bases remained unmatched. CDR1 is SGHVS, CDR2 FNYEAQ, per germline. The CDR3 loop is CASSLGGLGSGELFF. The CDR3 region has the DNA TGTGCCAGCAGCTTAGGGGGACTAGGGTCCGGGGAGCTGTTTTTT.